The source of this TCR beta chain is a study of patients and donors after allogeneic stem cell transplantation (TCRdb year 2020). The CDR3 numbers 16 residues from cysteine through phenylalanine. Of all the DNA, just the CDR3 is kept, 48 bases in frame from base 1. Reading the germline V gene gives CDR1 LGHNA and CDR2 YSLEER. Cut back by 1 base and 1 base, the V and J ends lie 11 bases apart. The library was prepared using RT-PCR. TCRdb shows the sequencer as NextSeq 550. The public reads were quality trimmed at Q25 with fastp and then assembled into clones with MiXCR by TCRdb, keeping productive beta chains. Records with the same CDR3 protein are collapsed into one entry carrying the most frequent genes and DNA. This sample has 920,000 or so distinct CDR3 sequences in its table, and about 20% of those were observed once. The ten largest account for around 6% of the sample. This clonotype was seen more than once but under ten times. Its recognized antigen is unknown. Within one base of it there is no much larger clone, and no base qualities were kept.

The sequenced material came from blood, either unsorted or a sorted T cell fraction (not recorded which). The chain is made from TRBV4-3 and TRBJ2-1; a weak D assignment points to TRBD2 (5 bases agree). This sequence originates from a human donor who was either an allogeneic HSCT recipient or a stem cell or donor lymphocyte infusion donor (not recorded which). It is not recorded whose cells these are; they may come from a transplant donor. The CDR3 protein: CASSQGSGSSYNEQFF. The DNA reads TGCGCCAGCAGCCAAGGCTCGGGATCTTCCTACAATGAGCAGTTCTTC.